This T cell receptor (beta chain) appears in the sequencing data of a study of response to subunit inactivated influenza vaccine. Points from the study as a whole: With each seasonal influenza vaccination, the authors suggested, few new T cells are recruited.

Concerning this clonotype itself: Its antigen is unknown. This sequence may be a read error, since a much larger clone differs from it by one base.

One entry per CDR3 protein, called by TCRdb with MiXCR from the RT-PCR reads. The sample has 650,000 to 800,000 distinct CDR3 sequences, under 20% seen once. V lost 5 bases to trimming and J lost 7 bases, with 11 bases between them. The CDR3 consists of 12 residues. This material consisted of PBMCs from blood, taken around 5 days after vaccination. This TCR was sampled from a man in his fifties or sixties who received an inactivated influenza vaccine. The chain is built from TRBV12-3 or TRBV12-4 and TRBJ1-2; possible D gene TRBD1, 5 bases. CDR3 sequence (DNA): TGTGCCAGCAGTCTACAGGAACGTGGCTACACCTTC. Encoded protein: CASSLQERGYTF.